Each of the 6 T cell receptor beta chains below was sequenced from the same sample in a study of OX40 agonist ivuxolimab in advanced cancers. Sequencing was performed with immunoSEQ multiplex PCR; in TCRdb, only in-frame clones are kept and a portion is missing. The sample carries under 75,000 clones, 92% recorded once. The input for sequencing was CD4+ or CD8+ T cells sorted from blood, taken in a trial of the OX40 agonist ivuxolimab. These receptors came from an adult with an advanced solid tumor such as melanoma, head and neck, liver or kidney cancer.

CDR3 residues: CATSRGPDPPGEQYF. CDR3 nucleotide sequence: TGTGCCACCAGCAGAGGACCGGACCCTCCAGGAGAGCAGTACTTC. The rearrangement links TRBV15 to TRBJ2-7; D gene uncertain. Trimming removed 1 base at V and 7 bases at J, with 17 bases between. Germline V gene sequence: CDR1 LNHNV, CDR2 YYDKDF (reference sequence). CDR3 size: 15 residues.

This clone has only one observation. This chain links TRBV6-1 with TRBJ2-5; TRBD2 matches 11 bases. Germline values: CDR1 MNHNS, CDR2 SASEGT. V trimming: 1 base; J trimming: 5 bases; junction bases outside the gene matches: 6. The CDR3 runs 16 residues. The DNA of the CDR3 is TGTGCCAGCAGTGAAGTGGTAGCGGGGGGGCCTGAGACCCAGTACTTC. Protein product: CASSEVVAGGPETQYF.

The V gene is TRBV19, the J gene TRBJ2-1; tentative D call: TRBD1 (5 bases). There are 13 residues in the CDR3. Germline V gene lookup returns CDR1 LNHDA and CDR2 SQIVND (reference sequence). Trimming shortened V by 1 base and J by 6 bases, and 7 bases separated the two germline ends. This CDR3 is CASSIVRGNEQFF. CDR3 coding DNA: TGTGCCAGTAGTATAGTTAGGGGCAATGAGCAGTTCTTC.

The chain has TRBV4-1 and TRBJ2-5; TRBD2 matches at 11 bases. This CDR3 region has 15 residues. Trimming removed 4 bases from V and 5 bases from J; junction bases left unmatched: 6. The germline V gene encodes CDR1 MGHRA and CDR2 YSYEKL. CDR3 DNA: TGCGCCAGCAGCCCCGAGCCTAGCGGGGGGGAGACCCAGTACTTC. This encodes CASSPEPSGGETQYF.

This sequence joins TRBV4-1 and TRBJ2-7, with 9 bases fitting TRBD2. Losses at the gene ends were 3 bases for V and 7 bases for J; bases not matched to a gene: 13. From germline, CDR1 is MGHRA and CDR2 YSYEKL. CDR3 length: 16 residues. CDR3 in amino acids: CASSHSEASGVGEQYF. The CDR3 nucleotides read TGCGCCAGCAGCCATTCAGAGGCTAGCGGGGTGGGGGAGCAGTACTTC.

The chain has TRBV11-2 and TRBJ1-2, with a weak D call TRBD1 (5 bases). CDR3 length: 13 residues. CDR1 is SGHAT, CDR2 FQNNGV, per germline. With 5 bases removed from V and 8 bases from J, the gap between germline ends came to 15 bases. The chain's CDR3 is CASSPGLLGGYTF. CDR3 nucleotides: TGTGCCAGCAGCCCGGGACTCCTAGGGGGCTACACCTTC.